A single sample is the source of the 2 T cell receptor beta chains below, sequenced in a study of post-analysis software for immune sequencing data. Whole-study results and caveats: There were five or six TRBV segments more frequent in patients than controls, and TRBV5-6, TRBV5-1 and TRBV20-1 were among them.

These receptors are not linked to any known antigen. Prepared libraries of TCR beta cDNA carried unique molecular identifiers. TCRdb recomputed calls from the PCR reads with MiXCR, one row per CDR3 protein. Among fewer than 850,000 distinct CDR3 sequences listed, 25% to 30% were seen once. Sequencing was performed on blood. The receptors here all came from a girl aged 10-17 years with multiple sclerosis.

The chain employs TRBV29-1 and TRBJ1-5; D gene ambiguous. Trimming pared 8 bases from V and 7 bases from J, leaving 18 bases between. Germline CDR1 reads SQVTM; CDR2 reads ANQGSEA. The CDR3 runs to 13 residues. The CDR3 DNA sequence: TGCAGCCTCCTCGAAAGGGCAAGGCAGCCCCAGCATTTT. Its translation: CSLLERARQPQHF.

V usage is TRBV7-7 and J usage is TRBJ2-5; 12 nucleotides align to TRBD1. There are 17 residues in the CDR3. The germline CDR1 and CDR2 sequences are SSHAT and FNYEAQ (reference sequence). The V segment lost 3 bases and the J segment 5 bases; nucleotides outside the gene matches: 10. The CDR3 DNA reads TGTGCCAGCAGCTTGACCCGGGACAGGGGGCGCCATGAGACCCAGTACTTC. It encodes CASSLTRDRGRHETQYF. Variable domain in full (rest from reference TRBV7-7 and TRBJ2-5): GAGVSQSPRYKVTKRGQDVTLRCDPISSHATLYWYQQALGQGPEFLTYFNYEAQPDKSGLPSDRFSAERPEGSISTLTIQRTEQRDSAMYRCASSLTRDRGRHETQYFGPGTRLLVL.